The present T cell receptor beta chain was sequenced within a study of OX40 agonist ivuxolimab in advanced cancers. TCRdb keeps only in-frame clones here, not all; method: immunoSEQ multiplex PCR. The repertoire holds 40,000 to 50,000 clones, about 88% seen once, with 0.95% to 1.1% in the top ten. The length of the CDR3 is 15 residues. The germline gives CDR1 SGHNT, CDR2 YENEEA. V lost 2 bases and J 9 bases, leaving 17 bases between the germline ends. The study, taken as a whole, reports: There were also nonresponders showing low normalized T-cell clonal expansion. At doses 0.1 to 3.0 mg/kg, CD4+ and CD8+ clones expanded.

About this clone itself: What it binds is not known.

V is TRBV11-3 and J is TRBJ2-1, with D maybe TRBD2 (6 bases). The clonotype originates from an adult with an advanced solid tumor such as melanoma, head and neck, liver or kidney cancer. The sequencing used CD4+ or CD8+ T cells sorted from blood, collected in a trial of the OX40 agonist ivuxolimab. CDR3 sequence (DNA): TGTGCCAGCAGCTTAACAGGACTACAGGACGTTGAGCAGTTCTTC. Translation gives CASSLTGLQDVEQFF.